The next 18 T cell receptor beta chains were all read from a single sample in a study of beta chain features in type 1 diabetes. All of the isolated RNA was reverse transcribed, so expressed TCRB transcripts were sequenced. Data came from immunoSEQ multiplex PCR; TCRdb stores just in-frame clones and leaves some out. The sample carries under 450,000 clones, roughly 13% recorded once. The sample was naive CD4+ T cells from blood. The receptor source for this set is a young man in good health.

The chain recombines TRBV30 with TRBJ1-1; weak D call: TRBD1 (5 bases). In germline, CDR1 is GTSNPN, CDR2 SVGIG (reference sequence). V lost 2 bases and J 2 bases, leaving 12 bases between the germline ends. The CDR3 has 14 amino acids. This CDR3 is CAWSRGRKNTEAFF. DNA of the CDR3: TGTGCCTGGAGTAGGGGCAGAAAAAACACTGAAGCTTTCTTT.

This clone was observed a few times. CDR3 nucleotide sequence: TGTGCCAGCAGCTTGGACCAACGAGGACAGGGTCAAGAGACCCAGTACTTC. Translated, it gives CASSLDQRGQGQETQYF. The genes are TRBV5-4 and TRBJ2-5, with TRBD1 matching over 8 bases. The CDR3 has 17 residues. Germline CDR1 reads SGHNT; CDR2 reads YYREEE (reference sequence). The V segment lost 0 bases and the J segment 2 bases; nucleotides outside the gene matches: 9.

The gene calls are TRBV29-1 and TRBJ2-3; TRBD2 is a possible D gene (5 bases). In germline, CDR1 is SQVTM, CDR2 ANQGSEA. V was clipped by 4 bases and J by 0 bases, with 11 bases between them. This CDR3 spans 14 amino acids. The CDR3 nucleotides read TGCAGCGTTGGAGGGTTTGTGAGCACAGATACGCAGTATTTT. It translates to CSVGGFVSTDTQYF.

The chain combines TRBV6-5 with TRBJ2-1; 12 bases are a match to TRBD2. The J segment lost 10 bases and the V segment lost 0 bases, leaving 4 bases of the junction unmatched. The germline V gene encodes CDR1 MNHEY and CDR2 SVGAGI. This CDR3 contains 15 residues. Written as DNA, the CDR3 is TGTGCCAGCAGTTACTCGACTAGCGGGAGAGACGAGCAGTTCTTC. Its translation: CASSYSTSGRDEQFF.

The gene calls are TRBV19 and TRBJ1-1, with no clear D. V was cut by 10 bases and J by 1 base, with 16 bases left in between. The CDR3 is 14 residues long. Looked up from germline, CDR1 is LNHDA and CDR2 is SQIVND (reference sequence). CDR3 region: CATNPSGENTEAFF. In nucleotides, the CDR3 is TGTGCCACCAACCCCTCCGGGGAGAACACTGAAGCTTTCTTT.

The J gene is TRBJ2-7, the V gene TRBV9, with 8 bases identical to TRBD1. CDR3 length: 14 residues. Germline V CDR1 and CDR2: SGDLS, YYNGEE. J lost 1 base, V lost 3 bases, and 3 bases had no gene match. CDR3 DNA: TGTGCCAGCAGCGGGGGACAGGTTTCCTACGAGCAGTACTTC. This sequence encodes CASSGGQVSYEQYF.

This clone was detected ten times or more. The chain recombines TRBV7-2 with TRBJ2-3, with TRBD1 identical over 7 bases. The CDR3 totals 13 residues. Germline V gives CDR1 SGHTA, CDR2 FQGNSA. V dropped 5 bases and J dropped 4; count of bases not matched to a gene: 3. The DNA of the CDR3 is TGTGCCAGCAGCCTAACAGGGGCAGATACGCAGTATTTT. Protein: CASSLTGADTQYF.

The chain combines TRBV19 with TRBJ2-5; TRBD2 matches 7 bases. The CDR3 contains 15 residues. J lost 7 bases, V lost 4 bases, and 12 bases had no gene match. The germline V gene has CDR1 LNHDA and CDR2 SQIVND (reference sequence). The CDR3 spells CASSRLSGPDGTQYF. The CDR3 coding sequence is TGTGCCAGTAGTAGACTTAGCGGGCCGGACGGGACCCAGTACTTC.

V is TRBV11-2 and J is TRBJ2-5, with D perhaps TRBD1 (6 bases). Germline CDR1 SGHAT, CDR2 FQNNGV. V was cut by 2 bases and J by 4 bases, with 14 bases left in between. The CDR3 has 15 residues. CDR3 nucleotides: TGTGCCAGCAGCTTAAGGGGGACGGGTGGAGAGACCCAGTACTTC. Protein: CASSLRGTGGETQYF.

The table lists this clone with a few counts. The V gene is TRBV29-1, the J gene TRBJ2-1; possible D gene TRBD2, 6 bases. The CDR3 covers 14 residues. The V and J ends lost 5 bases and 4 bases respectively, with 15 bases between them. Germline V gene sequence: CDR1 SQVTM, CDR2 ANQGSEA. The DNA for the CDR3 is TGCAGCGTTTTCGGACTGGGACTTTACAATGAGCAGTTCTTC. Its translation: CSVFGLGLYNEQFF.

This clone was found many times. The chain couples TRBV27 to TRBJ2-4, with D possibly matching TRBD2 (5 bases). Germline V gene lookup returns CDR1 MNHEY and CDR2 SMNVEV (reference sequence). With 5 bases removed from V and 9 bases from J, the gap between germline ends came to 14 bases. This CDR3 is built from 13 residues. The CDR3 DNA is TGTGCCAGCAGTGGAGCGGCTGGTGGCATTCAGTACTTC. Translating gives CASSGAAGGIQYF.

V usage is TRBV7-7 and J usage is TRBJ1-3; D remains ambiguous. The CDR3 spans 14 residues. CDR1 and CDR2 (germline): SSHAT, FNYEAQ (reference sequence). The V end lost 3 bases, the J end lost 4 bases, and 10 bases lay between the germline ends. The CDR3 reads CASSLSDIGNTIYF. The DNA for the CDR3 is TGTGCCAGCAGCTTGTCCGATATCGGAAACACCATATATTTT. Using reference TRBV7-7 and TRBJ1-3 for the parts outside the CDR3, the full variable domain is GAGVSQSPRYKVTKRGQDVTLRCDPISSHATLYWYQQALGQGPEFLTYFNYEAQPDKSGLPSDRFSAERPEGSISTLTIQRTEQRDSAMYRCASSLSDIGNTIYFGEGSWLTVV.

This clone was counted a few times. The rearrangement links TRBV7-9 to TRBJ2-1, with 11 bases lining up with TRBD2. V was pared by 5 bases and J by 8 bases, with 8 bases of the junction left unmatched. CDR3 length equals 15 residues. In germline, CDR1 is SEHNR, CDR2 FQNEAQ (reference sequence). CDR3 residues: CASSGGSGRAYEQFF. DNA for the CDR3: TGTGCCAGCAGCGGTGGTAGCGGGAGGGCCTATGAGCAGTTCTTC.

A few counts support this clone. The genes are TRBV19 and TRBJ2-2; unclear D gene. Trimming shortened V by 3 bases and J by 1 base, and 9 bases separated the two germline ends. Germline-derived CDR1 and CDR2 are LNHDA and SQIVND (reference sequence). The CDR3 length is 15 residues. The chain's CDR3 is CASSMISLNTGELFF. The CDR3 nucleotides are TGTGCCAGTAGTATGATAAGCTTGAACACCGGGGAGCTGTTTTTT.

As for this clone: This CDR3 is also generated by other DNA sequences in the sample. The V call is TRBV5-4, the J call TRBJ1-1; no clear D gene. The CDR3 runs to 13 residues. The germline V gene has CDR1 SGHNT and CDR2 YYREEE (reference sequence). Trimming took 0 bases from V and 1 from J, leaving 4 bases between them. CDR3 in amino acids: CASSLAGNTEAFF. In DNA, the CDR3 is TGTGCCAGCAGCTTGGCGGGGAACACTGAAGCTTTCTTT. Filled out from reference TRBV5-4 and TRBJ1-1, the complete variable domain reads ETGVTQSPTHLIKTRGQQVTLRCSSQSGHNTVSWYQQALGQGPQFIFQYYREEENGRGNFPPRFSGLQFPNYSSELNVNALELDDSALYLCASSLAGNTEAFFGQGTRLTVV.

In its sample, this clone was seen a few times. The chain links TRBV30 to TRBJ2-7; D is perhaps TRBD1 or TRBD2 (5 bases each). Per germline, CDR1 GTSNPN and CDR2 SVGIG (reference sequence). This CDR3 has 13 residues. The CDR3 region has the DNA TGTGCCTGGAGTGTACCGGGGACGGTCAGTTTTAACGTC. Translation gives CAWSVPGTVSFNV.

This clone showed up just a few times. The rearrangement links TRBV7-6 to TRBJ2-2; D call uncertain. The CDR3 has 13 residues. Germline-derived CDR1 and CDR2 are SGHVS and FNYEAQ. Trimming cost V 6 bases and J 5 bases, with 10 bases left between them. The DNA of the CDR3 is TGTGCCAGCAGTCTCCTAATAACCGGGGAGCTGTTTTTT. Its protein is CASSLLITGELFF.

V usage is TRBV5-1 and J usage is TRBJ2-1; the D gene could be TRBD1 or TRBD2 (5 bases each). This CDR3 has 17 residues. In germline, CDR1 is SGHRS, CDR2 YFSETQ. V shed 0 bases and J shed 6 bases, with 19 bases lying between them. CDR3 nucleotides: TGCGCCAGCAGCTTGGGCCCTACGGGGACGGCAGGCAATGAGCAGTTCTTC. This sequence encodes CASSLGPTGTAGNEQFF.